This T cell receptor (beta chain) is from a study of CD8 T cells in Susac syndrome. Only one count was recorded for this clonotype. With random hexamers, roughly 0.45 to 1 ug RNA was reverse transcribed. By means of immunoSEQ multiplex PCR, TCR beta CDR3 spanning 54 Vbeta and 13 Jbeta underwent amplification. TCRdb fed the immunoSEQ multiplex PCR reads into MiXCR, producing one record per CDR3 protein. Of about 120,000 distinct CDR3 sequences in the sample, 94% were seen once. With V trimmed by 5 bases and J by 6 bases, 8 bases remained unmatched. The germline V gene has CDR1 SGHDT and CDR2 YYEEEE. There are 15 residues in the CDR3.

Sequences were obtained from CD4+ T cells from PBMCs. This chain connects TRBV5-6 to TRBJ1-2, with 12 bases identical to TRBD1. This TCR was recovered from a human donor in good health. The CDR3 bases are TGTGCCAGCAGAGGGGACAGGGGGCGAATGGATGGCTACACCTTC. It translates to CASRGDRGRMDGYTF.